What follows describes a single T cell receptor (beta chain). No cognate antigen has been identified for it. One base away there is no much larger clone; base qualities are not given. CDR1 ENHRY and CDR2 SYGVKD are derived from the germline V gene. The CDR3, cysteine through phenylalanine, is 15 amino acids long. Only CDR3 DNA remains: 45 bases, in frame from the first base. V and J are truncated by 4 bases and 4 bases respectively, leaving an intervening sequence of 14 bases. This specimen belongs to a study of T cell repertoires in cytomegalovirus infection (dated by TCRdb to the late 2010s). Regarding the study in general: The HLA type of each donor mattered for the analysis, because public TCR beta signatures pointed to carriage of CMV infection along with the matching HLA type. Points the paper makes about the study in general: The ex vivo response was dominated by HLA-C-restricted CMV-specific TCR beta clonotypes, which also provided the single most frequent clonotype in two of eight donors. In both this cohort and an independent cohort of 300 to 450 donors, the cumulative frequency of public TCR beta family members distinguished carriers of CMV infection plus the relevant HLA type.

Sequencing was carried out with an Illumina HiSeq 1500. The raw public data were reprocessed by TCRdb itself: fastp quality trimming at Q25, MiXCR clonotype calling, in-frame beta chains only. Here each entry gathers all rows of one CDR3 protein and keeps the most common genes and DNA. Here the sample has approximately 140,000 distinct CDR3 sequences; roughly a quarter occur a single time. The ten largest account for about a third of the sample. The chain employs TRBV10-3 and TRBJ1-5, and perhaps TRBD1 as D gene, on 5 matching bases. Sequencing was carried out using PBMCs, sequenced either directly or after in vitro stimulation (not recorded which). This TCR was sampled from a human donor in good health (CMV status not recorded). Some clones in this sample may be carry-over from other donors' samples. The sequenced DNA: TGTGCCATCAGTGTTAGGGCAGGGTCGAATCAGCCCCAGCATTTT. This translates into CAISVRAGSNQPQHF.